A selection of T cell receptor beta chains follows, all from one sample in a study of blood T cell repertoires in COVID-19. Only in-frame clones appear in the TCRdb table, and some are missing; sequencing was by immunoSEQ multiplex PCR. The table includes about 68,000 clones, about nine tenths detected once. The sequenced sample consisted of peripheral blood. These receptors were obtained from a human donor in a cohort sampled during active COVID-19. CDR3s include the opening cysteine and the closing phenylalanine or tryptophan. Fields, in order: clone size, V gene, D gene, J gene, CDR3 DNA, CDR3 protein. D genes are given only for firm matches. Size is omitted from some rows. Given values are once, few, many or a class for expanded clones.

>.|TRBV27|.|TRBJ1-5
TGTGCCAGCAGTTTATCGGGGGGAGGTAGGAGCAATCAGCCCCAGCATTTT
CASSLSGGGRSNQPQHF
>.|TRBV30|.|TRBJ1-2
TGTGCCTGGACGGCATTGTGGGGCTCTGGCTACACCTTC
CAWTALWGSGYTF
>.|TRBV7-9|.|TRBJ2-6
TGTGCCAGCAGCTTTGAAAGGGGCGCTGGGGCCAACGTCCTGACTTTC
CASSFERGAGANVLTF
>.|TRBV27|.|TRBJ1-2
TGTGCCAGCAGTTTGGTAGGGAGATGGTTAGGAGGGTACACCTTC
CASSLVGRWLGGYTF
>once|TRBV27|TRBD1|TRBJ2-2
TGTGCCAGCTTTGGGGACAGGGGATTCGGGGAGCTGTTTTTT
CASFGDRGFGELFF
>.|TRBV28|.|TRBJ1-6
TGTGCCAGCAGTTTAAGTCGGTATTCACCCCTCCACTTT
CASSLSRYSPLHF
>.|TRBV27|TRBD1|TRBJ2-7
TGTGCCAGCAGATACAACCAGGGGGCAGTCTACGAGCAGTACTTC
CASRYNQGAVYEQYF
>few|TRBV30|.|TRBJ1-2
TGTGCCTGGAGGAACAGGAACGGCTATGGCTACACCTTC
CAWRNRNGYGYTF
>.|TRBV7-2|.|TRBJ1-3
TGTGCCAGCAGCCAAAGCGGGGTCTCTGGAAACACCATATATTTT
CASSQSGVSGNTIYF
>.|TRBV6-5|.|TRBJ1-5
TGTGCCAGCAGCTTACGCAGGAATCAGCCCCAGCATTTT
CASSLRRNQPQHF
>.|TRBV11-2|.|TRBJ1-2
TGTGCCTCGCAGGCCAACAACTATGGCTACACCTTC
CASQANNYGYTF
>.|TRBV2|.|TRBJ2-3
TGTGCCAGCTCCCCTAGGGGGGGAACGAGCACAGATACGCAGTATTTT
CASSPRGGTSTDTQYF
>.|TRBV4-2|TRBD1|TRBJ1-3
TGTGCCAGCAGCCAAGGGACAGGGGGCTCTGGAAACACCATATATTTT
CASSQGTGGSGNTIYF
>.|TRBV7-2|TRBD2|TRBJ2-1
TGTGCCAGCAGCCCCCTTGGCGGGGGGGCCTTCAATGAGCAGTTCTTC
CASSPLGGGAFNEQFF
>.|TRBV12-5|.|TRBJ2-3
TGTGCTAGTGGCCCCCTTGGACAGCCCGCAGATACGCAGTATTTT
CASGPLGQPADTQYF
>.|TRBV13|TRBD1|TRBJ1-1
TGTGCCAGCAGCCCGGCCCCAGGGGGCGTGAACACTGAAGCTTTCTTT
CASSPAPGGVNTEAFF
>.|TRBV7-9|TRBD1|TRBJ2-7
TGTGCCAGCAGCTTAGGCGAGGACAGGTCCTTTTTC
CASSLGEDRSFF
>.|TRBV6-1|.|TRBJ1-4
TGTGCCAGCAGTGAATCAGGGCTCGTTAATGAAAAACTGTTTTTT
CASSESGLVNEKLFF
>.|TRBV29-1|.|TRBJ2-1
TGCAGCGTTGGGCTCTCGAGGGACAATGAGCAGTTCTTC
CSVGLSRDNEQFF
>.|TRBV12-3/TRBV12-4|TRBD1|TRBJ2-7
TGTGCCAGCAGGGGACAGGGACCCTACGAGCAGTACTTC
CASRGQGPYEQYF
>.|TRBV11-2|.|TRBJ1-2
TGTGCCAGCAGCCCACGGGTGAGAGGCCTGGGAGAGCGGGATGGCTACACCTTC
CASSPRVRGLGERDGYTF
>.|TRBV5-4|TRBD2|TRBJ2-5
TGTGCCAGCAGCTTTACGGGGGGGCAAGAGACCCAGTACTTC
CASSFTGGQETQYF
>.|TRBV5-4|TRBD2|TRBJ2-3
TGTGCCAGCAGCTATACTAGCGGGGGGCCAGATACGCAGTATTTT
CASSYTSGGPDTQYF
>.|TRBV4-2|.|TRBJ1-2
TGTGCCAGCAGCCAAGAAGGGGTCTTCTATGGCTACACCTTC
CASSQEGVFYGYTF
>.|TRBV6-5|.|TRBJ1-5
TGTGCCAGCAGGGTAACAGGGTTTAGCAATCAGCCCCAGCATTTT
CASRVTGFSNQPQHF
>.|TRBV10-3|.|TRBJ2-3
TGTGCCATCAGTTCCCTCGACAGCCCAGGCACAGATACGCAGTATTTT
CAISSLDSPGTDTQYF
>.|TRBV11-3|TRBD2|TRBJ2-2
TGTGCCAGCAGCGACCGGACTAGCTTTAGCGGGGAGCTGTTTTTT
CASSDRTSFSGELFF
>.|TRBV7-2|.|TRBJ1-1
TGTGCCAGCAGCTTAGGCGGAGGGACCGAAGCTTTCTTT
CASSLGGGTEAFF
>.|TRBV10-2|TRBD1|TRBJ1-3
TGCGCCAGCAGGGGGACAGGGGTCTTTGGAAACACCATATATTTT
CASRGTGVFGNTIYF
>.|TRBV3-1/TRBV3-2|.|TRBJ1-6
TGTGCCAGCAGCCTCTCGGGGGGGGACTATAATTCACCCCTCCACTTT
CASSLSGGDYNSPLHF
>.|TRBV24-1|TRBD2|TRBJ2-2
TGTGCCACCAGTGATTTCCCTAGCGGGGGAGAGAACACCGGGGAGCTGTTTTTT
CATSDFPSGGENTGELFF
>.|TRBV18|TRBD2|TRBJ2-1
TGTGCCAGCTCCCCTAGCGGGGGGGCCGAAAATGAGCAGTTCTTC
CASSPSGGAENEQFF
>.|TRBV7-7|.|TRBJ2-1
TGTGCCAGCAGCTACGCCAGGGGAAATGAGCAGTTCTTC
CASSYARGNEQFF
>.|TRBV7-8|.|TRBJ1-4
TGTGCCAGCACGGGATCCGCGCCCCTCTATGAAAAACTGTTTTTT
CASTGSAPLYEKLFF
>.|TRBV28|TRBD2|TRBJ2-3
TGTGCCAGCGTGGCTGCGGGGGAATGGGATACGCAGTATTTT
CASVAAGEWDTQYF
>.|TRBV11-2|TRBD1|TRBJ1-1
TGTGCCAGCAGCTCAGCCACCGGGACAGAGGCATCTGAAGCTTTCTTT
CASSSATGTEASEAFF
>.|TRBV27|TRBD1|TRBJ1-1
TGTGCCAGCAGTTCACAGGGGAGGTTGACTGAAGCTTTCTTT
CASSSQGRLTEAFF
>.|TRBV4-3|.|TRBJ1-1
TGCGCCAGCAGTCGCGGGAACACTGAAGCTTTCTTT
CASSRGNTEAFF
>once|TRBV5-4|TRBD2|TRBJ2-5
TGTGCCAGCAGCTTGGTCCCTAATCCTAGGGAGGGGGAGACCCAGTACTTC
CASSLVPNPREGETQYF
>.|TRBV19|TRBD2|TRBJ2-1
TGTGCCAGTAGTCCTCGGACTAGCGGGGGGGCCAGTCAAAATGAGCAGTTCTTC
CASSPRTSGGASQNEQFF
>.|TRBV6-2/TRBV6-3|.|TRBJ1-6
TGTGCCAGCAGCCGGAACAGGGACTCACCCCTCCACTTT
CASSRNRDSPLHF
>.|TRBV4-3|.|TRBJ2-3
TGCGCCAGCAGCCAAGTCTTTGGGGGCCCAGCAGATACGCAGTATTTT
CASSQVFGGPADTQYF
>.|TRBV27|TRBD1|TRBJ1-4
TGTGCCAGCAGTTTATCCCCGGACAGGGGAAGGTATGAAAAACTGTTTTTT
CASSLSPDRGRYEKLFF
>.|TRBV19|TRBD1|TRBJ1-5
TGTGCCAGTAGTGTGGACAGGGGGGCACGAGGGGAGCCCCAGCATTTT
CASSVDRGARGEPQHF
>.|TRBV11-2|.|TRBJ1-2
TGTGCCAGCAGCCCCTGGTCCGCGCACTATGGCTACACCTTC
CASSPWSAHYGYTF